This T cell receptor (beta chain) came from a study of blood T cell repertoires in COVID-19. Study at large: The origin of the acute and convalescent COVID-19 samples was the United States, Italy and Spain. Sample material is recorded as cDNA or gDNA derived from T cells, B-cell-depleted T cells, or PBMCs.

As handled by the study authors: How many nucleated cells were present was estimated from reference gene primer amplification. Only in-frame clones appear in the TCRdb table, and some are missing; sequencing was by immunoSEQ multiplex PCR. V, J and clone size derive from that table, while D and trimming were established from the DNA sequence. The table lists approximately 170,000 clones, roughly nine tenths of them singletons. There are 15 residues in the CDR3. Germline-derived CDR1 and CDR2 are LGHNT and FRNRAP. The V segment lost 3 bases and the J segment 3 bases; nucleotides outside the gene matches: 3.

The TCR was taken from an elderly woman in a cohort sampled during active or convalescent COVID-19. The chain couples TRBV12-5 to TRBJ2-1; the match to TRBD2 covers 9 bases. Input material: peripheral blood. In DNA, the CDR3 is TGTGCTAGTGGTTTAGGACTAGCGAGCTACAATGAGCAGTTCTTC. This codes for CASGLGLASYNEQFF.